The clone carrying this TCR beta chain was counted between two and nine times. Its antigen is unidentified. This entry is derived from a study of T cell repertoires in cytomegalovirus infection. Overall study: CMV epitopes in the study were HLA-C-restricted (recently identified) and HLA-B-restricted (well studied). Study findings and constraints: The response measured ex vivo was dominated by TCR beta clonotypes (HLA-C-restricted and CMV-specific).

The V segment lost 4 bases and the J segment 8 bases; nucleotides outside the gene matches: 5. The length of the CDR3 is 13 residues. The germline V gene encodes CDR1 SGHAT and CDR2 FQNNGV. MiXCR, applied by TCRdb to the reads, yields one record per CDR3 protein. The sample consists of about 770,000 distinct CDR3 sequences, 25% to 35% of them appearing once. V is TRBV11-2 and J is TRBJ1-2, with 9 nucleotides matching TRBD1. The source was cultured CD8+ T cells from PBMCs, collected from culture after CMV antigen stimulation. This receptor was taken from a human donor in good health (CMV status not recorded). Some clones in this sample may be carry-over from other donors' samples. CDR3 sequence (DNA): TGTGCCAGCAGCTCACAGGGGGCTCAGGGCTACACCTTC. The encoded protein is CASSSQGAQGYTF. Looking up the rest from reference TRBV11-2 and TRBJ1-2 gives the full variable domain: EAGVAQSPRYKIIEKRQSVAFWCNPISGHATLYWYQQILGQGPKLLIQFQNNGVVDDSQLPKDRFSAERLKGVDSTLKIQPAKLEDSAVYLCASSSQGAQGYTFGSGTRLTVV.